These T cell receptor beta chains were read from a single sample in a study of T cells in Graves' hyperthyroidism and ophthalmopathy. Using its own MiXCR run on the multiplex PCR reads, TCRdb lists one record per CDR3 protein. The repertoire has about 400,000 distinct CDR3 sequences, roughly 13% of them found once; the top ten carry 5% to 6.5%. Sequenced sample: blood. These receptors all stem from a woman between 18 and 29 years old with Graves' hyperthyroidism. Each CDR3 is given without its conserved first and last residue. For some rows the clone size is stated as once, few or many, or as a class when expanded; others skip it.

NA | 12 | TRBV6-1 | ASSEKWGWTEAF
few | 12 | TRBV29-1 | SVDTTDRGYGYT
many | 12 | TRBV3-1 | ASTKGDGNYGYT
NA | 12 | TRBV10-3 | AISAASRNTEAF
NA | 11 | TRBV29-1 | SAGDTRGETQY
many | 12 | TRBV5-1 | ASSLPTSADTQY
many | 14 | TRBV7-2 | ASSLNNRRVADTQY
many | 13 | TRBV4-2 | ASSQSEGAGYEQF
few | 10 | TRBV7-2 | ASSPGASPLH
NA | 13 | TRBV7-9 | ASSPGTRNTGELF
many | 9 | TRBV27 | ASGGKETQY
NA | 16 | TRBV7-3 | ASSLGLATSHSSYEQY
NA | 15 | TRBV5-6 | ASSPRDRGEGANVLT
many | 13 | TRBV6-1 | ASSESGRRNSPLH
NA | 13 | TRBV20-1 | SATTGAHSGNTIY
many | 12 | TRBV12-3/TRBV12-4 | ASSSTGLSYEQY
NA | 15 | TRBV7-9 | ASSSHPGQENTGELF
NA | 12 | TRBV2 | ASSPINSNQPQH
NA | 12 | TRBV12-3/TRBV12-4 | ASSLFRRADTQY
many | 11 | TRBV28 | ASSTPGRGTQY
few | 14 | TRBV7-3 | ASSQIGTGGSGEAF
many | 14 | TRBV15 | ATSRDLDSLNTEAF
few | 13 | TRBV18 | ASSPKGQHSSGYT
many | 14 | TRBV5-6 | ASSSRTSGSGNIQY
NA | 12 | TRBV7-9 | ASSSTGGPETQY